This T cell receptor beta chain was sequenced for a study of T-cell reconstitution after alpha-beta-depleted transplantation in children. Unique molecular identifiers were used to barcode this TCRbeta library. In TCRdb, the PCR reads were re-called with MiXCR into one record per CDR3 protein. Here the sample spans 540,000 or so distinct CDR3 sequences, more than 20% being singletons. General observations from the study: In some patients, recipient T cells and intrathymic progenitors surviving conditioning explained high day-60 diversity.

About this clonotype: Its antigen is still unknown. The germline gene is not matched at one end of the junction; a read error may be the cause.

The length of the CDR3 is 14 residues. Germline CDR1 reads DFQATT; CDR2 reads SNEGSKA (reference sequence). The material sequenced was PBMCs, mostly from graft donor cells, taken 360 days after TCRalphabeta/CD19-depleted stem cell transplant. The sequence derives from a boy in the first two years of life who had a stem cell transplant for acute myeloid leukemia, so the T cells may come from the graft donor. V and J are TRBV20-1 and TRBJ2-3; TRBD2 matches 7 bases. The CDR3 DNA follows: TGCAGTGCTCAGATCGGGAGGCGCACCGATACGCAGTATTTT. This translates into CSAQIGRRTDTQYF.